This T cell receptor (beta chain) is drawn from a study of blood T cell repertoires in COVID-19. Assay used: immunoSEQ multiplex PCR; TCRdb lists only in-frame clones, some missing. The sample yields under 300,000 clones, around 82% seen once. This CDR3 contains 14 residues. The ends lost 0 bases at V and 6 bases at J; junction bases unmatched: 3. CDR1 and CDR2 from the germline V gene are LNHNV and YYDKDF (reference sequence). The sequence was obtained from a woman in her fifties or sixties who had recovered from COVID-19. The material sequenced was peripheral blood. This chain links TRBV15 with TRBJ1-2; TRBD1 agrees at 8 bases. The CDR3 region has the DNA TGTGCCACCAGCAGAGATAGGACAGGGAATGGCTACACCTTC. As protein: CATSRDRTGNGYTF.